Each of the 12 T cell receptor beta chains below was sequenced from the same sample in a study of beta chain features in type 1 diabetes. Expressed TCRB transcripts were sequenced because the isolated RNA had all been reverse transcribed beforehand. Here immunoSEQ multiplex PCR was the method, and the copy in TCRdb shows in-frame clones only, minus some. Of around 450,000 clones in the sample, more than 9.5% were seen once. Material for sequencing was naive CD4+ T cells from blood. The origin of the receptors is a young woman in good health.

This clone was found a few times. The chain combines TRBV9 with TRBJ2-1; perhaps TRBD2 as D (5 bases). Germline CDR1 reads SGDLS; CDR2 reads YYNGEE. The germline V and J ends were trimmed by 0 bases and 12 bases, with 13 bases remaining between them. This CDR3 comprises 13 residues. The DNA for the CDR3 is TGTGCCAGCAGCGTAGGCCCTGAGGCGGGGCAGTTCTTC. It specifies CASSVGPEAGQFF.

The CDR3 sequence is CASSARQDGQPQHF. Written as DNA, the CDR3 is TGTGCCAGCAGCGCCCGACAGGATGGTCAGCCCCAGCATTTT. The J gene is TRBJ1-5, the V gene TRBV7-8; tentative D call: TRBD1 (6 bases). Germline CDR1 and CDR2: SGHVS and FQNEAQ. CDR3 size: 14 residues. The ends were cut back, 5 bases at V and 6 bases at J, with 14 bases in the middle.

This clone was counted a few times. A read error may account for a junction end that differs from germline. V is TRBV15 and J is TRBJ2-4; D perhaps matches TRBD2 (7 bases). Germline values: CDR1 LNHNV, CDR2 YYDKDF (reference sequence). The CDR3 contains 16 residues. The CDR3 loop is CAPSREGGPAKNIQYF. Here the CDR3 DNA reads TGTGCCCCCAGCAGAGAGGGGGGGCCGGCCAAAAACATTCAGTACTTC.

This clone has more than one count but fewer than ten. The chain combines TRBV29-1 with TRBJ2-7, with TRBD1 matching over 10 bases. CDR1 SQVTM and CDR2 ANQGSEA come from the germline V gene. The CDR3 covers 15 residues. Unmatched junction bases numbered 13, after V lost 7 bases and J lost 4 bases. This CDR3 is CSGNRDRGLTYEQYF. The CDR3 DNA is TGCAGCGGGAATCGTGACAGGGGGCTAACGTACGAGCAGTACTTC.

The chain couples TRBV23-1 to TRBJ1-5; the D gene is possibly TRBD1 (5 bases). TRBV23-1 falls under the ORF class, with uncertain function. The CDR3 is 16 residues long. The V and J ends lost 3 bases and 4 bases respectively, with 16 bases between them. In nucleotides, the CDR3 is TGCGCCAGCAGTCACCGTGCGGGGGAGAGAAATCAGCCCCAGCATTTT. This translates into CASSHRAGERNQPQHF.

This clone has just a few counts. The rearrangement links TRBV9 to TRBJ1-3; 11 positions agree with TRBD1. With 3 bases clipped from V and 7 bases from J, the junction kept 9 bases outside the gene matches. CDR3 length: 16 residues. Per the germline V gene, CDR1 is SGDLS and CDR2 is YYNGEE. As DNA, the CDR3 is TGTGCCAGCAGCGCCGACCCCGGGACAGGGGGGAACACCATATATTTT. Protein: CASSADPGTGGNTIYF.

The rearrangement joins TRBV2 to TRBJ1-5; 7 bases agree with TRBD1. This CDR3 contains 14 residues. CDR1 is SNHLY, CDR2 FYNNEI, per germline. V shed 6 bases and J 5 bases; nucleotides not matched to a gene: 7. The CDR3, as DNA: TGTGCCAGCAGAGCAACAGGGGCTTATCAGCCCCAGCATTTT. Encoded protein: CASRATGAYQPQHF. The full variable domain, its missing parts supplied by reference TRBV2 and TRBJ1-5, is EPEVTQTPSHQVTQMGQEVILRCVPISNHLYFYWYRQILGQKVEFLVSFYNNEISEKSEIFDDQFSVERPDGSNFTLKIRSTKLEDSAMYFCASRATGAYQPQHFGDGTRLSIL.

CDR3 DNA sequence: TGTGCCAGCAGCGCCGCCGGGTTCGCTCAGCCCCAGCATTTT. It is translated as CASSAAGFAQPQHF. The chain links TRBV9 to TRBJ1-5; D is unclear. This CDR3 has 14 amino acids. The V and J ends lost 3 bases and 6 bases respectively, with 13 bases between them. The germline gives CDR1 SGDLS, CDR2 YYNGEE.

This clone was seen a handful of times. V usage is TRBV7-8 and J usage is TRBJ1-1; weak D call: TRBD1 (5 bases). The germline CDR1 and CDR2 sequences are SGHVS and FQNEAQ. This CDR3 region has 15 residues. V gave up 7 bases and J gave up 3 bases, with 18 bases separating them. The CDR3 bases are TGTGCCAGCATCAATAGGAGGGTGGGGGACACTGAAGCTTTCTTT. Protein product: CASINRRVGDTEAFF.

This clone was detected a few times. The chain employs TRBV27 and TRBJ1-2; D gene unclear. The germline gives CDR1 MNHEY, CDR2 SMNVEV (reference sequence). This CDR3 region has 15 residues. Trimming pared 9 bases from V and 5 bases from J, leaving 22 bases between. This CDR3 reads CASSNPERGLYGYTF. CDR3 sequence (DNA): TGTGCCAGTAGTAACCCCGAAAGAGGGTTATATGGCTACACCTTC.

This clone was counted between two and nine times. The J gene is TRBJ2-3, the V gene TRBV9, with D hard to call. V was cut by 0 bases and J by 2 bases, with 7 bases left in between. Germline V gene sequence: CDR1 SGDLS, CDR2 YYNGEE. The CDR3 runs 14 residues. CDR3 sequence: CASSVGRVTDTQYF. DNA for the CDR3: TGTGCCAGCAGCGTAGGTCGGGTCACAGATACGCAGTATTTT.

The rearrangement uses TRBV7-3 and TRBJ2-1; tentative D call: TRBD2 (6 bases). The CDR3 sequence is 17 residues long. The V end was cut by 5 bases, the J end by 0 bases, with 17 bases between. Germline loops: CDR1 SGHTA, CDR2 FQGTGA. The CDR3 is CASSPGWGRSSYNEQFF. The DNA of the CDR3 is TGTGCCAGCAGCCCAGGTTGGGGGAGGAGCTCCTACAATGAGCAGTTCTTC.